This T cell receptor (beta chain) was retrieved from a study of OX40 agonist ivuxolimab in advanced cancers. Some clones are missing from TCRdb's copy, which holds only in-frame ones; the method was immunoSEQ multiplex PCR. The repertoire consists of about 75,000 clones, with 86% occurring once and the leading ten covering roughly 8%. Findings and limits, study-wide: The mean number of expanded clones was higher in CD8+ T cells than in CD4+. Some of the lowest clonal expansion was seen in partial responders at 0.1-3.0 mg/kg.

CDR1 is LNHDA and CDR2 is SQIVND in the germline V gene (reference sequence). The CDR3 extends over 13 amino acids. Trimming cost V 8 bases and J 4 bases; bases outside gene matches: 4. At baseline, cycle 4 day 1, and cycle 7 day 1, blood was sampled. This clone was counted between two and nine times. Its antigen is currently unknown. The J gene is TRBJ2-1, the V gene TRBV19, with TRBD2 matching over 8 bases. Material: CD4+ or CD8+ T cells sorted from blood, obtained in a trial of the OX40 agonist ivuxolimab. This TCR was sampled from an adult with an advanced solid tumor such as melanoma, head and neck, liver or kidney cancer. The CDR3 loop reads CASASGLYNEQFF. CDR3 DNA: TGTGCCAGTGCTAGCGGGTTGTACAATGAGCAGTTCTTC.